The clone carrying this TCR beta chain showed up many times. The antigen is not known. The time point denotes: sample taken at primary tumor resection. The donors were 55 to 85 patients with non-small cell lung cancer that was early-stage and untreated. Sequencing of whole RNA from tumor, nontumor lung or frozen PBMC involved no sorting. CDR3 length: 12 amino acids. CDR1 is DFQATT and CDR2 is SNEGSKA in the germline V gene (reference sequence). This sample is drawn from a study of spatial heterogeneity in lung cancer. For the study at large: Consistent detection of more beta-chain than alpha-chain sequences was observed. A unique TCR and UMI combination showed up more than ten times in raw reads, on average.

One entry per CDR3 protein, called by TCRdb with MiXCR from the 5' RACE reads. This table has 4,000 to 6,000 distinct CDR3 sequences, about an eighth appearing once. Regarding the study as a whole: Intratumoral expanded alpha and beta TCR counts were found to track tumor mutation counts.

The receptor was isolated from a female donor with early-stage non-small cell lung cancer. Sequenced material: lung tumor tissue, taken at surgery. The rearrangement links TRBV20-1 to TRBJ2-5; tentatively, D is TRBD1 (6 bases). The CDR3 DNA reads as TGCAATGCCCGGACAGTACAAGAGACCCAGTACTTC. Amino acid sequence: CNARTVQETQYF.